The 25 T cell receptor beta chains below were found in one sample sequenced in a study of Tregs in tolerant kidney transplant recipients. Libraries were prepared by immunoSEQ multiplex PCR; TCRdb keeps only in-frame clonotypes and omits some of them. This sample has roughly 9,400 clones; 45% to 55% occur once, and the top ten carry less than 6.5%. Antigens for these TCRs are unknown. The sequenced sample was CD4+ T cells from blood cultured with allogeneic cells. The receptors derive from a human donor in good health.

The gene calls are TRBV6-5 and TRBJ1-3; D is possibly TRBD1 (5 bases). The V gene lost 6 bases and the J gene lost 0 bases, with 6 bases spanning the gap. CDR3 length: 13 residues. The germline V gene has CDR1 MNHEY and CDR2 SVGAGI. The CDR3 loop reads CASSRDSGNTIYF. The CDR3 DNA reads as TGTGCCAGCAGCAGGGACTCTGGAAACACCATATATTTT.

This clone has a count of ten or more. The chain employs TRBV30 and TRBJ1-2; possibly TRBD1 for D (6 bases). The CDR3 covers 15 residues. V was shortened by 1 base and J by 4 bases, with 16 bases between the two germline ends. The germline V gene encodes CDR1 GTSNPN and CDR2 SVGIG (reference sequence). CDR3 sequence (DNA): TGTGCCTGGAGTGGGTTCACAGGGTCCCGCTATGGCTACACCTTC. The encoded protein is CAWSGFTGSRYGYTF.

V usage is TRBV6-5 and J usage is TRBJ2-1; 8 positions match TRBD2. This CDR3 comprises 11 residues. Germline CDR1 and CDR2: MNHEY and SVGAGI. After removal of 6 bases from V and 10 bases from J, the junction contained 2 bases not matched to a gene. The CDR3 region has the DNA TGTGCCAGCAGCCGCGGGAGGGAGCAGTTCTTC. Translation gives CASSRGREQFF.

The CDR3 loop reads CASRRTRLEQFF. Written as DNA, the CDR3 is TGTGCCAGCAGGAGGACTCGGCTTGAGCAGTTCTTC. J is TRBJ2-1 and V is TRBV6-6; weak D call: TRBD2 (5 bases). V lost 6 bases and J lost 9, with 12 bases in between. Germline loops: CDR1 MNHNY, CDR2 SVGAGI (reference sequence). The CDR3 is 12 residues long.

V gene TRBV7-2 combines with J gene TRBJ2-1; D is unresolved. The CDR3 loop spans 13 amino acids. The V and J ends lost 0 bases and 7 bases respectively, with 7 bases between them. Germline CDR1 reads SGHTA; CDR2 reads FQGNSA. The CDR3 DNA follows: TGTGCCAGCAGCTTAGCAGAGCAGAATGAGCAGTTCTTC. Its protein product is CASSLAEQNEQFF.

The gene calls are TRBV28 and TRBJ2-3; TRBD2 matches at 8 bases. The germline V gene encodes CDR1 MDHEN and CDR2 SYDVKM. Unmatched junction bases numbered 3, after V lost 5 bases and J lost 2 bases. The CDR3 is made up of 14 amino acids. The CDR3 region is CASSTSGLTDTQYF. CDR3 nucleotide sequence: TGTGCCAGCAGTACTAGCGGTCTCACAGATACGCAGTATTTT.

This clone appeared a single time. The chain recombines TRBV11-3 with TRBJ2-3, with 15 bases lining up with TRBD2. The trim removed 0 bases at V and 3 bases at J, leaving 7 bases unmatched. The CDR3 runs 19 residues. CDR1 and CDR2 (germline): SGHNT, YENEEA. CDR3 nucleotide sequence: TGTGCCAGCAGCTTAGATCCACCCGGACTAGCGGGAGGGACAGATACGCAGTATTTT. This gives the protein CASSLDPPGLAGGTDTQYF. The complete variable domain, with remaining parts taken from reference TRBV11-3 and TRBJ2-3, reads EAGVVQSPRYKIIEKKQPVAFWCNPISGHNTLYWYLQNLGQGPELLIRYENEEAVDDSQLPKDRFSAERLKGVDSTLKIQPAELGDSAVYLCASSLDPPGLAGGTDTQYFGPGTRLTVL.

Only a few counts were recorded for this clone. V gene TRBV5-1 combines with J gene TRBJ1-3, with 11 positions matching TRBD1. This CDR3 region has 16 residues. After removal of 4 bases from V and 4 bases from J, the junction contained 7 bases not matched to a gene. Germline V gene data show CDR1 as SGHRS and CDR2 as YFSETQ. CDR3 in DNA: TGCGCCAGCAGCACCGGACAGGGGGCTGCCGGAAACACCATATATTTT. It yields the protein CASSTGQGAAGNTIYF.

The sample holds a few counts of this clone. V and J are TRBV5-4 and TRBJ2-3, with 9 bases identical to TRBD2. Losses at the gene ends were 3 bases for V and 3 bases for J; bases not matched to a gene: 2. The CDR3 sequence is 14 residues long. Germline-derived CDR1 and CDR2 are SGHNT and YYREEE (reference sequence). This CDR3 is CASSWGLATDTQYF. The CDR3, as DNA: TGTGCCAGCAGCTGGGGACTAGCAACAGATACGCAGTATTTT.

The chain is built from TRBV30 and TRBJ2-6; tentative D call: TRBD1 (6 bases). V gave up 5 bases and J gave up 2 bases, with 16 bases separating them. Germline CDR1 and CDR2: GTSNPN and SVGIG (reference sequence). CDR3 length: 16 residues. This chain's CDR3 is CAWGPHWGPGANVLTF. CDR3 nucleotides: TGTGCCTGGGGGCCCCACTGGGGGCCTGGGGCCAACGTCCTGACTTTC.

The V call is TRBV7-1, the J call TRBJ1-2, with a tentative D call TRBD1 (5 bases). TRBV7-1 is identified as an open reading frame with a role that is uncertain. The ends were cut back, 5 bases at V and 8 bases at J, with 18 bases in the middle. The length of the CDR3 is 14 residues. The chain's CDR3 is CASSQTRGGTGYTF. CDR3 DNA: TGTGCCAGCAGCCAAACCCGTGGGGGGACCGGCTACACCTTC.

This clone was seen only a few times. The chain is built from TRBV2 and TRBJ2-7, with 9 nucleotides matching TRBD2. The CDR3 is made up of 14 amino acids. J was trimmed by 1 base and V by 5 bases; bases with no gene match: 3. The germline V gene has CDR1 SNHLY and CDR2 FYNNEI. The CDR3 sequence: CASSPLAGSYEQYF. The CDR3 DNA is TGTGCCAGCAGTCCGCTAGCGGGGTCCTACGAGCAGTACTTC.

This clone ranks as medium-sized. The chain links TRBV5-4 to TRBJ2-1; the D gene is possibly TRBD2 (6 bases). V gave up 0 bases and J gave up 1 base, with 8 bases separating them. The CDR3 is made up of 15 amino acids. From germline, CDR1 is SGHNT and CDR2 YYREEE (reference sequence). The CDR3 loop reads CASSLGEESYNEQFF. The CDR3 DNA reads TGTGCCAGCAGCTTGGGGGAGGAGTCCTACAATGAGCAGTTCTTC.

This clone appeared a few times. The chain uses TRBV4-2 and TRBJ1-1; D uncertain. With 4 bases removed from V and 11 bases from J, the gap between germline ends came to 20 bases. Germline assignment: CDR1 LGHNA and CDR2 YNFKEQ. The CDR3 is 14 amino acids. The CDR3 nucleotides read TGTGCCAGCAGCCGGCCTGAAGCGGACTTGCCCGCTTTCTTT. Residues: CASSRPEADLPAFF.

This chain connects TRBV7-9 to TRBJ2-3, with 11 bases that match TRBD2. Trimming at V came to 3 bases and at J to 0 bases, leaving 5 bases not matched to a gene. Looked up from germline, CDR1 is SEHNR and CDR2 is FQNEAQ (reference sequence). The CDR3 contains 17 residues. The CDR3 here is CASSFTGTSGSTDTQYF. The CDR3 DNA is TGTGCCAGCAGCTTTACCGGGACTAGCGGTAGCACAGATACGCAGTATTTT.

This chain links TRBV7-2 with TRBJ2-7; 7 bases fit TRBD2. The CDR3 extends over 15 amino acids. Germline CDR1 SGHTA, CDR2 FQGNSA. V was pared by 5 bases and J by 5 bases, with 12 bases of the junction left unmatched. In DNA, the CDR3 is TGTGCCAGCAGCCAAGTTGGGCTAGCGGTCCACGAGCAGTACTTC. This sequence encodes CASSQVGLAVHEQYF.

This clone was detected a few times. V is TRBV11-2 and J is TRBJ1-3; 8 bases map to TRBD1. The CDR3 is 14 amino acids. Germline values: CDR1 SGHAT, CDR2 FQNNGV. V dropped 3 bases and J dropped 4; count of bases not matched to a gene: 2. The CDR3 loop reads CASSLWTGGNTIYF. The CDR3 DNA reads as TGTGCCAGCAGCTTGTGGACAGGGGGAAACACCATATATTTT.

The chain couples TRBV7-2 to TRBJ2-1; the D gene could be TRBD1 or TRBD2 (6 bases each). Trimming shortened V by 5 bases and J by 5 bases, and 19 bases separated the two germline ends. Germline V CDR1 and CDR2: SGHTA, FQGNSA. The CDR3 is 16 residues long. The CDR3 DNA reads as TGTGCCAGCAGCCAAGGAGGGGGATTGGGACACAATGAGCAGTTCTTC. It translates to CASSQGGGLGHNEQFF.

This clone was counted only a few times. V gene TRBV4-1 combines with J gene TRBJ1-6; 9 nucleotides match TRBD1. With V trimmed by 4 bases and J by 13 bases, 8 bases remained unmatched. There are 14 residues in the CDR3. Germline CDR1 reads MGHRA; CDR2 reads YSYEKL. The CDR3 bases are TGCGCCAGCAGCCGGGACAGGGCTTTTTCTCCCCTCCACTTT. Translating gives CASSRDRAFSPLHF.

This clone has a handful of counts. In nucleotides, the CDR3 is TGTGCCAGCAGCTTACGTCCCGGGACAAGGAGCAATCAGCCCCAGCATTTT. Protein product: CASSLRPGTRSNQPQHF. The chain is built from TRBV11-2 and TRBJ1-5, with D possibly TRBD1 on 6 matching bases. The CDR3 is 17 residues long. V gave up 2 bases and J gave up 1 base, with 15 bases separating them. In germline, CDR1 is SGHAT, CDR2 FQNNGV.

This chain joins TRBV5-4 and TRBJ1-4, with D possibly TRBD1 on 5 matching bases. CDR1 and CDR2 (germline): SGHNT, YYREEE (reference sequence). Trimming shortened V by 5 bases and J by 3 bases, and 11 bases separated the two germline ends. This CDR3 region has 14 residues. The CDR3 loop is CASRSGTANEKLFF. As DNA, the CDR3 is TGTGCCAGCAGGTCCGGGACGGCTAATGAAAAACTGTTTTTT.

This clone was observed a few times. In DNA, the CDR3 is TGTGCCAGCTCTCAGGGGGCTTTGAAGACCCAGTACTTC. It codes for CASSQGALKTQYF. The chain links TRBV7-9 to TRBJ2-5; 8 nucleotides line up with TRBD1. The CDR3 loop spans 13 amino acids. V lost 8 bases and J lost 6; bases outside the gene matches: 8. Germline CDR1 and CDR2: SEHNR and FQNEAQ (reference sequence).

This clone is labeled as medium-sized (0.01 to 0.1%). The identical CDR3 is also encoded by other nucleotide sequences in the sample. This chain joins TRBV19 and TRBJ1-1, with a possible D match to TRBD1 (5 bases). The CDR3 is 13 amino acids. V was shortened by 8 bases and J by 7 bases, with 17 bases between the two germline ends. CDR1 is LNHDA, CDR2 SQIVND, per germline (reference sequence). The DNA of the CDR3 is TGTGCCAGTTCCGAGGGGCCGAGGCATGAAGCTTTCTTT. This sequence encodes CASSEGPRHEAFF. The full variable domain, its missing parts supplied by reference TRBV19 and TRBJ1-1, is DGGITQSPKYLFRKEGQNVTLSCEQNLNHDAMYWYRQDPGQGLRLIYYSQIVNDFQKGDIAEGYSVSREKKESFPLTVTSAQKNPTAFYLCASSEGPRHEAFFGQGTRLTVV.

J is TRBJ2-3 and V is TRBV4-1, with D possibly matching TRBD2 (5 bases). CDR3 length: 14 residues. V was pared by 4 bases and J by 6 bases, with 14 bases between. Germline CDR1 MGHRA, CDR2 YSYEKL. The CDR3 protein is CASSPRRVADTQYF. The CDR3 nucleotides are TGCGCCAGCAGCCCCCGACGGGTAGCGGATACGCAGTATTTT.

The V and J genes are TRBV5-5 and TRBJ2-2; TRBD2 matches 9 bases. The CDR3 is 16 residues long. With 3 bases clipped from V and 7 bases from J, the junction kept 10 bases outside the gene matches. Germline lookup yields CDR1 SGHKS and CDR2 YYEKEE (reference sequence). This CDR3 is CASSSWLAGFVGELFF. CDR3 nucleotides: TGTGCCAGCAGCTCGTGGCTAGCGGGATTTGTCGGGGAGCTGTTTTTT.